These 25 T cell receptor beta chains share one sample of origin, sequenced in a study of blood T cell repertoires in COVID-19. The data were produced by immunoSEQ multiplex PCR, yet TCRdb's version contains in-frame clones alone and is incomplete. The sample includes about 230,000 clones, almost 90% of them seen just once. Sequencing was carried out using peripheral blood. The receptors originated from a woman aged 55-70 years with acute or convalescent COVID-19.

The chain is built from TRBV5-1 and TRBJ2-5; 10 nucleotides line up with TRBD2. The trim removed 1 base at V and 4 bases at J, leaving 16 bases unmatched. CDR1 is SGHRS and CDR2 is YFSETQ in the germline V gene. The CDR3 runs 19 residues. This CDR3 is CASSLWALAGGYRGETQYF. The CDR3, as DNA: TGCGCCAGCAGCTTGTGGGCGTTAGCGGGAGGTTATCGGGGAGAGACCCAGTACTTC.

The V gene is TRBV29-1, the J gene TRBJ2-3; D ambiguous. Germline V gives CDR1 SQVTM, CDR2 ANQGSEA. Between the trimmed V and J ends, which lost 4 bases and 2 bases, there was a span of 13 bases. The CDR3 runs 14 residues. The CDR3 DNA is TGCAGCGTTGGCCTGGGCAGCCTCACAGATACGCAGTATTTT. It translates to CSVGLGSLTDTQYF.

V usage is TRBV6-4 and J usage is TRBJ1-6; D is undetermined. Trimming shortened V by 6 bases and J by 4 bases, and 7 bases separated the two germline ends. The CDR3 spans 13 residues. The V gene's germline CDR1 is MRHNA and CDR2 SNTAGT. CDR3 sequence: CASRNSYNSPLHF. As DNA, the CDR3 is TGTGCCAGCAGAAACAGTTATAATTCACCCCTCCACTTT.

V and J are TRBV2 and TRBJ1-5; TRBD1 aligns across 8 bases. The CDR3 is made up of 17 amino acids. V was clipped by 3 bases and J by 1 base; unmatched bases: 8. Per germline, CDR1 SNHLY and CDR2 FYNNEI. Written as DNA, the CDR3 is TGTGCCAGCAGTGAGTGGACAGGGTGGGAAAGCAATCAGCCCCAGCATTTT. It translates to CASSEWTGWESNQPQHF.

This clone was counted a few times. The CDR3 is CASSSDRVTPQHF. The CDR3 DNA is TGTGCCAGTAGTTCCGACAGGGTTACGCCCCAGCATTTT. The chain carries TRBV19 and TRBJ1-5; 7 nucleotides match TRBD1. The CDR3 spans 13 residues. The junction had 7 bases not matched to a gene; V was cut back by 5 bases and J by 9 bases. Germline CDR1 LNHDA, CDR2 SQIVND (reference sequence).

The rearrangement uses TRBV7-9 and TRBJ2-6; tentative D call: TRBD1 (6 bases). The ends were cut back, 3 bases at V and 0 bases at J, with 12 bases in the middle. Germline CDR1 SEHNR, CDR2 FQNEAQ (reference sequence). This CDR3 is built from 17 residues. The CDR3, as DNA: TGTGCCAGCAGCTTGGACAGAGTAGTCTCTGGGGCCAACGTCCTGACTTTC. It codes for CASSLDRVVSGANVLTF.

The count of this clone is one. The chain carries TRBV28 and TRBJ2-3; D not resolved. Germline loops: CDR1 MDHEN, CDR2 SYDVKM. V shed 6 bases and J shed 8 bases, with 9 bases lying between them. The CDR3 has 11 residues. The DNA for the CDR3 is TGTGCCAGCAGCCTATTTCCTACGCAGTATTTT. Translating it yields CASSLFPTQYF. Drawing the rest from reference TRBV28 and TRBJ2-3, the complete variable domain is DVKVTQSSRYLVKRTGEKVFLECVQDMDHENMFWYRQDPGLGLRLIYFSYDVKMKEKGDIPEGYSVSREKKERFSLILESASTNQTSMYLCASSLFPTQYFGPGTRLTVL.

The chain uses TRBV2 and TRBJ1-5, with D tentatively TRBD1 (5 bases). The CDR3 totals 14 residues. Trimming left V 8 bases short and J 3 bases short, with 14 bases between. CDR1 is SNHLY, CDR2 FYNNEI, per germline. CDR3 coding DNA: TGTGCCAGCGGGCAGGGCCCTTTCAATCAGCCCCAGCATTTT. Translated, it gives CASGQGPFNQPQHF.

The CDR3 loop is CASSLTGGYEQYF. The CDR3 DNA reads TGTGCCAGCAGCTTAACAGGGGGCTACGAGCAGTACTTC. The chain employs TRBV7-9 and TRBJ2-7; 8 nucleotides line up with TRBD1. This CDR3 region has 13 residues. J was trimmed by 3 bases and V by 2 bases; bases with no gene match: 0. Germline V gives CDR1 SEHNR, CDR2 FQNEAQ (reference sequence).

The rearrangement links TRBV13 to TRBJ2-4, with 9 bases that match TRBD1. Per the germline V gene, CDR1 is PRHDT and CDR2 is FYEKMQ (reference sequence). This CDR3 is built from 15 residues. Germline trimming cut 4 bases from V and 7 bases from J; bases unmatched to any gene: 8. CDR3 sequence reads: CASSSTGTGTNIQYF. The CDR3 DNA sequence: TGTGCCAGCAGCTCCACCGGGACAGGGACGAACATTCAGTACTTC.

This CDR3 is CASSQDLLAGTAQYF. The DNA for the CDR3 is TGTGCCAGCAGCCAAGATCTTTTAGCGGGAACGGCGCAGTATTTT. The chain employs TRBV4-2 and TRBJ2-3, with 8 positions matching TRBD2. The J segment lost 10 bases and the V segment lost 0 bases, leaving 9 bases of the junction unmatched. The V gene's germline CDR1 is LGHNA and CDR2 YNFKEQ. The CDR3 is made up of 15 amino acids.

The V and J genes are TRBV15 and TRBJ2-2; TRBD1 matches 7 bases. Trimming at V came to 1 base and at J to 7 bases, leaving 3 bases not matched to a gene. This CDR3 comprises 14 residues. Germline V gives CDR1 LNHNV, CDR2 YYDKDF (reference sequence). The CDR3 DNA reads TGTGCCACCAGCAGAGGTCAGGGGGTCGGGGAGCTGTTTTTT. Translating it yields CATSRGQGVGELFF.

The V gene is TRBV6-5, the J gene TRBJ2-3, with D maybe TRBD1 (5 bases). Germline CDR1 MNHEY, CDR2 SVGAGI. The CDR3 runs 12 residues. Trimming removed 5 bases at V and 4 bases at J, with 7 bases between. The chain's CDR3 is CASSRGSDTQYF. CDR3 coding DNA: TGTGCCAGCAGTAGGGGTTCAGATACGCAGTATTTT.

The rearrangement links TRBV7-9 to TRBJ1-5; a weak D match, TRBD1 (6 bases). Germline CDR1 SEHNR, CDR2 FQNEAQ (reference sequence). With 5 bases removed from V and 4 bases from J, the gap between germline ends came to 21 bases. This CDR3 spans 17 amino acids. The CDR3, as DNA: TGTGCCAGCAGCCCCATGCCAGGGGCCGGTTCGAATCAGCCCCAGCATTTT. It translates to CASSPMPGAGSNQPQHF.

The chain couples TRBV4-3 to TRBJ2-1, with 10 bases fitting TRBD2. Trimming at V came to 2 bases and at J to 5 bases, leaving 3 bases not matched to a gene. This CDR3 is built from 15 residues. Looked up from germline, CDR1 is LGHNA and CDR2 is YSLEER. The DNA for the CDR3 is TGCGCCAGCAGCCAATGGCTAGCGGGGGACAATGAGCAGTTCTTC. Amino acids: CASSQWLAGDNEQFF.

The chain combines TRBV7-2 with TRBJ1-5; unclear D gene. Trimming took 5 bases from V and 4 from J, leaving 9 bases between them. Looked up from germline, CDR1 is SGHTA and CDR2 is FQGNSA. CDR3 length equals 13 residues. The CDR3 sequence: CASSRQENQPQHF. The CDR3 DNA sequence: TGTGCCAGCAGCCGCCAGGAAAATCAGCCCCAGCATTTT.

The chain couples TRBV10-1 to TRBJ2-7; weak D call: TRBD1 (5 bases). Germline V gene lookup returns CDR1 WNHNN and CDR2 SYGVQD (reference sequence). This CDR3 region has 14 residues. V shed 0 bases and J shed 4 bases, with 10 bases lying between them. The CDR3 region is CASSESVGPYEQYF. CDR3 coding DNA: TGCGCCAGCAGTGAGTCAGTGGGGCCTTACGAGCAGTACTTC.

V gene TRBV19 combines with J gene TRBJ2-2, with TRBD2 matching over 7 bases. Germline trimming cut 8 bases from V and 5 bases from J; bases unmatched to any gene: 5. This CDR3 is 13 amino acids long. Germline CDR1 reads LNHDA; CDR2 reads SQIVND (reference sequence). In nucleotides, the CDR3 is TGTGCCAGTCGGTGGGGAGGGACCGGGGAGCTGTTTTTT. Its translation: CASRWGGTGELFF.

V usage is TRBV19 and J usage is TRBJ2-3; 11 bases line up with TRBD2. V was clipped by 2 bases and J by 6 bases; unmatched bases: 4. The length of the CDR3 is 15 residues. Per germline, CDR1 LNHDA and CDR2 SQIVND (reference sequence). This CDR3 reads CASSISSGRADTQYF. The CDR3 DNA is TGTGCCAGTAGTATAAGTAGCGGGAGGGCTGATACGCAGTATTTT.

The J gene is TRBJ2-4, the V gene TRBV7-2; 12 bases map to TRBD2. This CDR3 comprises 15 residues. The germline CDR1 and CDR2 sequences are SGHTA and FQGNSA. V shed 5 bases, J shed 7 bases, and the junction held 6 bases outside the gene matches. CDR3 bases: TGTGCCAGCAGCCCCCGGCTAGCGGGGGGGAACATTCAGTACTTC. It is translated as CASSPRLAGGNIQYF.

Written as DNA, the CDR3 is TGTGCCAGCAGCTTAGTAAGGGGGGGCAGGACTTACAATGAGCAGTTCTTC. Protein sequence: CASSLVRGGRTYNEQFF. V gene TRBV7-2 combines with J gene TRBJ2-1; D is possibly TRBD2 (7 bases). CDR1 is SGHTA and CDR2 is FQGNSA in the germline V gene. V lost 1 base, J lost 4 bases, and 17 bases lay in between. The CDR3 length is 17 residues. Supplemented by reference TRBV7-2 and TRBJ2-1, the full variable domain reads GAGVSQSPSNKVTEKGKDVELRCDPISGHTALYWYRQSLGQGLEFLIYFQGNSAPDKSGLPSDRFSAERTGGSVSTLTIQRTQQEDSAVYLCASSLVRGGRTYNEQFFGPGTRLTVL.

The rearrangement joins TRBV2 to TRBJ2-1, with a tentative D call TRBD2 (6 bases). CDR3 length equals 14 residues. Between the trimmed V and J ends, which lost 4 bases and 4 bases, there was a span of 11 bases. Germline CDR1 reads SNHLY; CDR2 reads FYNNEI. This CDR3 reads CASSGYAGYNEQFF. For the CDR3, the DNA is TGTGCCAGCAGTGGGTACGCGGGGTACAATGAGCAGTTCTTC.

The rearrangement links TRBV12-1 to TRBJ2-7; TRBD2, the table's D call, lacks a check against the DNA. TRBV12-1 is termed a pseudogene. This CDR3 comprises 17 residues. This chain's CDR3 is CASSFGILAGPHYEQYF. The CDR3 DNA sequence: TGTGCCAGCAGCTTTGGGATACTAGCGGGACCCCACTACGAGCAGTACTTC.

The chain joins TRBV10-1 to TRBJ2-2; TRBD1 aligns across 8 bases. The length of the CDR3 is 14 residues. Trimming cost V 6 bases and J 3 bases; bases outside gene matches: 3. The germline V gene encodes CDR1 WNHNN and CDR2 SYGVQD (reference sequence). For the CDR3, the DNA is TGCGCCAGCAGGGAGACAGGGGACACCGGGGAGCTGTTTTTT. This codes for CASRETGDTGELFF.

This sequence joins TRBV5-1 and TRBJ2-7, with a weak D call TRBD2 (5 bases). The V gene lost 0 bases and the J gene lost 7 bases, with 14 bases spanning the gap. There are 14 residues in the CDR3. Germline V gene lookup returns CDR1 SGHRS and CDR2 YFSETQ. The CDR3 DNA reads as TGCGCCAGCAGCTTGGTTCCGGGGAGCTGGGAGCAGTACTTC. Translating it yields CASSLVPGSWEQYF.